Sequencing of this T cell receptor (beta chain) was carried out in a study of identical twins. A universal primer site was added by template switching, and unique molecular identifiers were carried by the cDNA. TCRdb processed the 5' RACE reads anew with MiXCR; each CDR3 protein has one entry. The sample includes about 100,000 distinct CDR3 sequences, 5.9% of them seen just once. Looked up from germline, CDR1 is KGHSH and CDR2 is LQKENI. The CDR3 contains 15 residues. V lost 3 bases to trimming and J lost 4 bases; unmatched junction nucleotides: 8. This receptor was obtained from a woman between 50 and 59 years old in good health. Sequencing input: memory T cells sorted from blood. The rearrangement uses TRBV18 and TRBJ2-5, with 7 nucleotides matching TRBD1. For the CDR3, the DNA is TGTGCCAGCTCACCCTCACAGGGGTTAGGAGAGACCCAGTACTTC. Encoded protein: CASSPSQGLGETQYF. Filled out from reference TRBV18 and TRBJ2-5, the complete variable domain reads NAGVMQNPRHLVRRRGQEARLRCSPMKGHSHVYWYRQLPEEGLKFMVYLQKENIIDESGMPKERFSAEFPKEGPSILRIQQVVRGDSAAYFCASSPSQGLGETQYFGPGTRLLVL.